This TCR beta chain was profiled in a study of identical twins (dated by TCRdb to about 2016). Study-wide context: The study deep-sequenced TCR alpha and beta repertoires from monozygotic twins, unrelated adults of various ages and cord blood to test whether fetal clonotypes persist. Replicate twin experiments were performed at different times using different library preparation protocols to rule out contamination. Study-level results and caveats: Because the same donors could not be followed over many years, conclusions were based on cross-sectional statistical analysis. Compared with coincidental sharing between unrelated individuals, out-of-frame TCR alpha sequences shared between twins showed an excess of sequences with low generation probability. In monozygotic twins, out-of-frame TCR alpha sharing was systematically underestimated by recombination models, although the models agreed with sharing between unrelated individuals. Fewer insertions were carried by abundant cord blood beta clonotypes; a weaker similar trend was observed in young adult naive repertoires, while no such trend was observed in memory repertoires. In beta out-of-frame sequences, excess twin sharing was weaker, because having fewer shared sequences lowered the signal-to-noise ratio. Zero-insertion analyses could be partly confounded by invariant T cells such as MAIT and iNKT, although diverse VJ usage argued against such confounding for most clonotypes.

Only a few counts were recorded for this clonotype. It has no known antigen specificity. Base qualities are missing; no much larger clone stands one base away. Per the germline V gene, MDHEN is the CDR1 and SYDVKM is the CDR2. Trimmed from V: 4 bases; trimmed from J: 0 bases; junction bases lacking a gene match: 6. The CDR3 spans 17 residues, from the cysteine through the phenylalanine. Solely the CDR3 DNA is kept, with 51 bases framed from the first base. Every donor was a healthy Caucasian. The method was 5' RACE. TCRdb lists the instrument as Illumina HiSeq 2000. A universal primer binding site was added through template switching, and the final cDNA carried a unique molecular identifier so that TCR cDNA molecules could be counted accurately. Specific primers in the conserved constant-segment region were used to synthesize first-strand cDNA for the TCR alpha and beta chains. Each cDNA library was double barcoded, with a SMART-Mk sample barcode plus Illumina barcodes, to control for contamination. TruSeq adapter sequences along with Illumina sample barcodes were introduced in two successive PCR steps. TCR alpha and beta cDNA libraries were sequenced on the Illumina HiSeq platform with custom primers. Concerning the study's data processing: Raw reads were processed with MiGEC to extract unique molecular identifiers, and MiXCR was used to determine CDR3 positions. For each individual, recombination models were inferred using an EM algorithm with the repgenHMM and IGoR tools. Shared clonotypes were analyzed with the tcR package in R, and sharing was normalized by the product of cloneset sizes. Out-of-frame nonproductive sequences were analyzed to study raw recombination free of thymic and clonal selection effects. TCRdb reprocessing: public reads trimmed at Q25 with fastp, clones called with MiXCR, in-frame beta chains kept. Every CDR3 protein is listed once, alongside the most common genes and DNA of its rows. What appears here as the V and J calls and clone size reflects TCRdb's work, not the paper's. Across this sample there are 1,800,000 or so distinct CDR3 sequences, with about 30% seen only once. Together, the top ten hold 0.25% to 0.3% of the sample.

The TCR was taken from a newborn girl in good health. The chain is assembled from TRBV28 and TRBJ2-4; 10 central bases correspond to TRBD2. The sample was cord blood. This receptor has the CDR3 CASSWTSGKLAKNIQYF. The DNA reads as follows: TGTGCCAGCAGTTGGACTAGCGGTAAACTAGCCAAAAACATTCAGTACTTC.